The 19 T cell receptor beta chains below were found in one sample sequenced in a study of blood T cells in healthy people across ages. PCR was performed a second time for about 7 to 11 cycles using a sample-barcoded 5' primer and a J-beta primer mix. TCRdb re-called the 5' RACE reads with MiXCR, one entry per CDR3 protein. The table includes more than 700,000 distinct CDR3 sequences, 46% detected once. Sequenced: blood. Every receptor here comes from a man older than 75 in good health.

This sequence joins TRBV20-1 and TRBJ1-6; D unclear. Germline CDR1 and CDR2: DFQATT and SNEGSKA (reference sequence). CDR3 size: 14 residues. Trimming shortened V by 1 base and J by 9 bases, and 13 bases separated the two germline ends. The DNA for the CDR3 is TGCAGTGCTAGAGCTCTGGGGAATGGTTCACCCCTCCACTTT. Translation gives CSARALGNGSPLHF.

This clonotype came up a few times. The chain recombines TRBV15 with TRBJ2-2, with 8 bases lining up with TRBD1. The CDR3 contains 14 residues. With 7 bases clipped from V and 0 bases from J, the junction kept 1 base outside the gene matches. The germline V gene encodes CDR1 LNHNV and CDR2 YYDKDF (reference sequence). CDR3: CATKQGANTGELFF. CDR3 DNA sequence: TGTGCCACCAAACAGGGGGCGAACACCGGGGAGCTGTTTTTT.

The chain couples TRBV5-1 to TRBJ2-5; possible D gene TRBD2, 6 bases. Per the germline V gene, CDR1 is SGHRS and CDR2 is YFSETQ. This CDR3 has 13 residues. Trimming shortened V by 5 bases and J by 4 bases, and 12 bases separated the two germline ends. The CDR3 here is CASSGGTRETQYF. The CDR3 DNA is TGCGCCAGCAGTGGCGGGACGAGAGAGACCCAGTACTTC.

As for this clonotype: A much larger clone lies one base from this, so it may be a read error. This chain connects TRBV20-1 to TRBJ2-3; 9 nucleotides agree with TRBD2. The CDR3 covers 15 residues. Per germline, CDR1 DFQATT and CDR2 SNEGSKA (reference sequence). CDR3 DNA sequence: TGCAGTACTAGAGGCCCAGCGGGAGGAGCAGATACGCAGTATTTT. It is translated as CSTRGPAGGADTQYF.

The chain joins TRBV4-2 to TRBJ2-5; TRBD2 matches at 10 bases. The CDR3 covers 16 residues. The junction had 9 bases not matched to a gene; V was cut back by 0 bases and J by 8 bases. CDR1 is LGHNA and CDR2 is YNFKEQ in the germline V gene. CDR3 protein: CASSQDERGGLGTQYF. As DNA, the CDR3 is TGTGCCAGCAGCCAAGATGAGCGGGGGGGATTGGGCACCCAGTACTTC.

The V and J genes are TRBV7-2 and TRBJ2-5, with 8 bases lining up with TRBD2. The CDR3 extends over 15 amino acids. V was clipped by 2 bases and J by 3 bases; unmatched bases: 5. Germline CDR1 is SGHTA and CDR2 is FQGNSA. The CDR3 protein is CASSLRGGIKETQYF. CDR3 sequence (DNA): TGTGCCAGCAGCTTACGGGGGGGTATTAAAGAGACCCAGTACTTC. The whole variable domain, remainder taken from reference TRBV7-2 and TRBJ2-5, is GAGVSQSPSNKVTEKGKDVELRCDPISGHTALYWYRQSLGQGLEFLIYFQGNSAPDKSGLPSDRFSAERTGGSVSTLTIQRTQQEDSAVYLCASSLRGGIKETQYFGPGTRLLVL.

This clonotype was counted ten times or more. A much larger clone lies a single base off, so this may be a read error. The genes are TRBV29-1 and TRBJ2-7, with 7 bases identical to TRBD1. This CDR3 spans 13 amino acids. Per the germline V gene, CDR1 is SQVTM and CDR2 is ANQGSEA. The V and J ends lost 2 bases and 3 bases, in that order; junction bases with no gene match: 4. The CDR3 loop is CSVERRDSYEQYF. The CDR3 coding sequence is TGCAGCGTTGAACGCCGGGACAGCTACGAGCAGTACTTC.

J is TRBJ2-3 and V is TRBV12-3 or TRBV12-4, with 7 bases aligning to TRBD1. CDR3 length equals 13 residues. V lost 8 bases to trimming and J lost 6 bases; unmatched junction nucleotides: 8. CDR3 amino acids: CASGRQGADTQYF. The CDR3 bases are TGTGCCAGCGGGAGACAGGGTGCTGATACGCAGTATTTT.

The rearrangement links TRBV5-1 to TRBJ2-3, with D possibly matching TRBD1 (6 bases). The CDR3 contains 16 residues. Looked up from germline, CDR1 is SGHRS and CDR2 is YFSETQ. The germline V and J ends were trimmed by 0 bases and 5 bases, with 16 bases remaining between them. The CDR3 is CASSLAGGGQIDTQYF. The CDR3 nucleotides are TGCGCCAGCAGCTTGGCGGGTGGGGGCCAAATAGATACGCAGTATTTT.

Only a few counts were recorded for this clonotype. The chain employs TRBV9 and TRBJ1-4; D ambiguous. Germline values: CDR1 SGDLS, CDR2 YYNGEE. Between the trimmed V and J ends, which lost 4 bases and 0 bases, there was a span of 10 bases. The CDR3 consists of 15 residues. CDR3 protein: CASSSDRATNEKLFF. For the CDR3, the DNA is TGTGCCAGCAGCTCCGACCGTGCAACTAATGAAAAACTGTTTTTT.

About this clonotype: This may come from a read error, since a much larger clone is one base off. The chain uses TRBV4-3 and TRBJ2-7; no reliable D call. The germline CDR1 and CDR2 sequences are LGHNA and YSLEER. The CDR3 covers 15 residues. Trimming took off 6 bases at V and 0 bases at J, with 15 bases between the two ends. CDR3 residues: CASSSAPRNSYEQYF. CDR3 in DNA: TGCGCCAGCAGTTCCGCCCCTCGCAACTCCTACGAGCAGTACTTC.

The J gene is TRBJ2-5, the V gene TRBV21-1; TRBD2 is the table's D call, not checked against the DNA. TRBV21-1 is a known pseudogene. The CDR3 loop spans 18 amino acids. As DNA, the CDR3 is TGTGCCAGCAGCAAAGGCGGGACTAGCAATCTCCCCCAAGAGACCCAGTACTTC. It encodes CASSKGGTSNLPQETQYF.

This clonotype was counted many times. The chain is built from TRBV9 and TRBJ2-3, with TRBD2 matching over 14 bases. CDR1 is SGDLS, CDR2 YYNGEE, per germline. V shed 2 bases and J 7 bases; nucleotides not matched to a gene: 9. The CDR3 contains 17 residues. The CDR3 reads CASSVTTGTSGRNTQYF. The CDR3 region has the DNA TGTGCCAGCAGCGTGACAACGGGGACTAGCGGGAGAAATACGCAGTATTTT.

The chain uses TRBV29-1 and TRBJ2-3; D is perhaps TRBD1 (6 bases). Germline values: CDR1 SQVTM, CDR2 ANQGSEA. Deletions cut 7 bases from V and 1 base from J, with 15 bases between. CDR3 length: 14 amino acids. The CDR3 nucleotides read TGCAGCGCCTCAGGGGTTTGGGGCACAGATACGCAGTATTTT. Its protein is CSASGVWGTDTQYF.

This clonotype was seen repeatedly, ten times or more. The gene calls are TRBV7-8 and TRBJ2-1, with TRBD2 matching over 12 bases. The germline V gene has CDR1 SGHVS and CDR2 FQNEAQ. The J segment lost 6 bases and the V segment lost 1 base, leaving 4 bases of the junction unmatched. The CDR3 consists of 16 residues. In DNA form, the CDR3 reads TGTGCCAGCAGCTTAGAGCTAGCGGGAGGGAGCAATGAGCAGTTCTTC. The encoded protein is CASSLELAGGSNEQFF.

This clonotype was picked up a small number of times. V gene TRBV4-3 combines with J gene TRBJ1-5; D unclear. The CDR3 sequence is 16 residues long. The germline gives CDR1 LGHNA, CDR2 YSLEER. Trimming took off 0 bases at V and 6 bases at J, with 15 bases between the two ends. This CDR3 reads CASSQDYGTNGQPQHF. Written as DNA, the CDR3 is TGCGCCAGCAGCCAAGATTATGGAACAAACGGTCAGCCCCAGCATTTT.

The chain links TRBV20-1 to TRBJ2-3, with D perhaps matching TRBD2 (5 bases). This CDR3 comprises 13 residues. CDR1 and CDR2 (germline): DFQATT, SNEGSKA (reference sequence). V gave up 5 bases and J gave up 4 bases, with 13 bases separating them. The DNA of the CDR3 is TGCAGTGCTTACCGGGGTAACTCAGATACGCAGTATTTT. It yields the protein CSAYRGNSDTQYF.

The table lists this clonotype with many counts. CDR3 protein: CSVDGRENNNEQFF. The DNA for the CDR3 is TGCAGCGTTGATGGGCGGGAGAACAACAATGAGCAGTTCTTC. V is TRBV29-1 and J is TRBJ2-1; 7 bases are a match to TRBD2. The germline V gene has CDR1 SQVTM and CDR2 ANQGSEA. This CDR3 region has 14 residues. Unmatched junction bases numbered 7, after V lost 3 bases and J lost 5 bases.

This clonotype was seen a handful of times. V gene TRBV4-2 combines with J gene TRBJ2-7, with TRBD1 matching 8 bases. This CDR3 comprises 15 residues. Germline values: CDR1 LGHNA, CDR2 YNFKEQ. Trimming cost V 1 base and J 3 bases; bases outside gene matches: 5. CDR3: CASSQGPGGYYEQYF. The CDR3 DNA sequence: TGTGCCAGCAGCCAAGGGCCAGGGGGCTACTACGAGCAGTACTTC.